The T cell receptor beta chain under discussion was sequenced for a study of T cells in Graves' hyperthyroidism and ophthalmopathy. Notes on the study in general: Ophthalmopathy, which appeared later, was predicted by the model a median 6.5 months before onset.

V was clipped by 0 bases and J by 3 bases; unmatched bases: 11. Germline CDR1 SGHVS, CDR2 FQNEAQ. The length of the CDR3 is 17 residues. The CDR3 regions of TCR beta were amplified from RNA transcripts. First-round RT-PCR of the TCR CDR3 relied on the HTBI primer set. TCRdb reprocessed the multiplex PCR reads with MiXCR, giving one entry per CDR3 protein. Found here are about 520,000 distinct CDR3 sequences, around 22% of them singletons; the top ten hold about 11%. This clonotype was counted at least ten times. Its antigen is unidentified. Exclusions: uncontrolled infection, other autoimmune disease, pregnancy, lactation. Diagnostic assessment was based on clinical symptoms, serum thyroxine and TRAb, thyroid ultrasound and orbital computed tomography. Isolation of PBMCs was performed on around 9.7 ml fresh peripheral blood.

The chain combines TRBV7-8 with TRBJ2-7; 7 nucleotides agree with TRBD2. Sequenced: blood. The sequence derives from a woman in her thirties with Graves' ophthalmopathy. Written as DNA, the CDR3 is TGTGCCAGCAGCTTAGCGCTATCCCCCGGGAGGATCTACGAGCAGTACTTC. It specifies CASSLALSPGRIYEQYF.